Following are 8 T cell receptor beta chains from one sample sequenced in a study of blood T cell repertoires in COVID-19. TCRdb keeps only in-frame clones here, not all; method: immunoSEQ multiplex PCR. Among 300,000 to 400,000 clones listed, around 86% were seen once. Sequenced input: PBMCs or T cells enriched from blood (not recorded which). The receptor source for this set is a woman in her thirties or forties with acute COVID-19.

This sequence joins TRBV10-3 and TRBJ1-5, with D uncertain. Germline V gene lookup returns CDR1 ENHRY and CDR2 SYGVKD. The CDR3 covers 12 residues. V was shortened by 3 bases and J by 9 bases, with 9 bases between the two germline ends. The CDR3 region has the DNA TGTGCCATCAGTGACCCCGGTGGGCCCCAGCATTTT. It translates to CAISDPGGPQHF.

The J gene is TRBJ1-1, the V gene TRBV6-5, with D tentatively TRBD1 (5 bases). Germline lookup yields CDR1 MNHEY and CDR2 SVGAGI. The germline V and J ends were trimmed by 2 bases and 1 base, with 11 bases remaining between them. CDR3 length equals 15 residues. The CDR3 region is CASSYGALRNTEAFF. CDR3 nucleotides: TGTGCCAGCAGTTACGGGGCACTGAGGAACACTGAAGCTTTCTTT.

J is TRBJ2-3 and V is TRBV5-8; the D is unclear. Trimming removed 1 base at V and 0 bases at J, with 9 bases between. The CDR3 is made up of 15 amino acids. Germline V gene data show CDR1 as SGHTS and CDR2 as YDEGEE. CDR3 nucleotides: TGTGCCAGCAGCTTGTTAGGAGTAAGCACAGATACGCAGTATTTT. Protein sequence: CASSLLGVSTDTQYF.

The chain combines TRBV7-3 with TRBJ2-2; TRBD1 might be the D (6 bases). CDR1 and CDR2 from the germline V gene are SGHTA and FQGTGA. The ends were cut back, 2 bases at V and 4 bases at J, with 14 bases in the middle. CDR3 length: 16 amino acids. CDR3 amino acids: CASSLSVQGFTGELFF. The CDR3 nucleotides read TGTGCCAGCAGCTTATCGGTTCAGGGGTTCACCGGGGAGCTGTTTTTT.

The chain is built from TRBV7-9 and TRBJ1-2; D might be TRBD1 (5 bases). The CDR3 consists of 13 residues. Trimming stripped 2 bases from V and 8 bases from J, with 12 bases between. Germline CDR1 SEHNR, CDR2 FQNEAQ (reference sequence). As DNA, the CDR3 is TGTGCCAGCAGCTTATACCAGGGTTCAGGCTACACCTTC. This encodes CASSLYQGSGYTF.

This clone was detected once. The V gene is TRBV19, the J gene TRBJ1-2, with D hard to call. V lost 7 bases and J lost 3, with 15 bases in between. The CDR3 loop spans 14 amino acids. Germline-derived CDR1 and CDR2 are LNHDA and SQIVND (reference sequence). The CDR3 sequence is CASMGFPEDYGYTF. CDR3 nucleotides: TGTGCCAGTATGGGCTTTCCCGAAGACTATGGCTACACCTTC.

There are a few counts of this clone. This chain connects TRBV7-2 to TRBJ1-2; 10 bases fit TRBD1. V lost 5 bases to trimming and J lost 3 bases; unmatched junction nucleotides: 6. The CDR3 length is 15 residues. Per germline, CDR1 SGHTA and CDR2 FQGNSA. The DNA of the CDR3 is TGTGCCAGCAGCAACAAAGGGACAGGGGACTATGGCTACACCTTC. This translates into CASSNKGTGDYGYTF.

The gene calls are TRBV18 and TRBJ2-6, with 7 bases matching TRBD1. The CDR3 is made up of 18 amino acids. The trim removed 1 base at V and 0 bases at J, leaving 6 bases unmatched. The germline gives CDR1 KGHSH, CDR2 LQKENI. The CDR3 nucleotides are TGTGCCAGCTCACCACGCTGGGACAGTCTCTCTGGGGCCAACGTCCTGACTTTC. Protein product: CASSPRWDSLSGANVLTF. Variable domain in full (rest from reference TRBV18 and TRBJ2-6): NAGVMQNPRHLVRRRGQEARLRCSPMKGHSHVYWYRQLPEEGLKFMVYLQKENIIDESGMPKERFSAEFPKEGPSILRIQQVVRGDSAAYFCASSPRWDSLSGANVLTFGAGSRLTVL.